This TCR beta chain was profiled in a study of blood T cell repertoires in COVID-19. This clone was counted a single time. V was clipped by 10 bases and J by 3 bases; unmatched bases: 22. The germline V gene encodes CDR1 ENHRY and CDR2 SYGVKD. The CDR3 extends over 19 amino acids. The table came from immunoSEQ multiplex PCR; TCRdb's copy has only in-frame clones and leaves some out. This repertoire shows roughly 50,000 clones, roughly 83% found once; its top ten account for 2.1%. The rearrangement uses TRBV10-3 and TRBJ2-1; 9 bases are shared with TRBD1. The source material was peripheral blood. The sequence came from a woman in her fifties or sixties with acute or convalescent COVID-19. CDR3 bases: TGTGCCACGCGAGTCGGGACAGGGAGAGACGGGGTGAACTACAATGAGCAGTTCTTC. Translated: CATRVGTGRDGVNYNEQFF.